This T cell receptor (beta chain) appears in the sequencing data of a study of T cells after posttransplantation cyclophosphamide. Study results and limitations: Later post-transplant blood repertoires were often dominated by donor CD8+ memory clones. Skin or GI-infiltrating T cells shared few TRB sequences with blood. Recipient CMV seropositivity and CMV reactivation strongly tracked TRB clonality.

Busulfan-fludarabine conditioning, marrow transplant, and cyclophosphamide on days +3 and +4 were administered. To note about this clone: The target antigen is unknown.

Generated by immunoSEQ multiplex PCR, the TCRdb table keeps only in-frame clones and is missing some. The table records 4,300 or so clones, 60% to 85% of them present only once. This CDR3 has 17 amino acids. Germline CDR1 reads LNHDA; CDR2 reads SQIVND (reference sequence). The junction had 6 bases not matched to a gene; V was cut back by 4 bases and J by 2 bases. The V and J genes are TRBV19 and TRBJ2-7; 15 bases align to TRBD2. This TCR was sampled from a male patient aged 40-55 years who received an allogeneic stem cell transplant from a related donor, was CMV-positive, and had acute and chronic GVHD. A share of the T cells may be of graft donor origin. The sample here was PBMCs, taken after allogeneic stem cell transplant with posttransplant cyclophosphamide. The CDR3 DNA reads TGTGCCAGTAGTACCGGGACTAGCGGGAGGCCTCCCTACGAGCAGTACTTC. Protein product: CASSTGTSGRPPYEQYF.